This T cell receptor beta chain was documented in a study of cytotoxic CD8 clonotypes in ibrutinib-treated CLL. Germline values: CDR1 SGHRS, CDR2 YFSETQ. V was shortened by 2 bases and J by 5 bases, with 13 bases between the two germline ends. The length of the CDR3 is 14 residues. Sequenced by immunoSEQ multiplex PCR; TCRdb stores in-frame clones only, minus some. The sample carries approximately 200,000 clones, approximately 68% recorded once. The chain uses TRBV5-1 and TRBJ1-1, with D possibly TRBD1 on 6 matching bases. This sequence was found in a human donor with chronic lymphocytic leukemia. The sequencing here drew on PBMCs, taken after 24 months of ibrutinib treatment. The DNA for the CDR3 is TGCGCCAGCAGCTTTTCCTGGGGGCAGACTGAAGCTTTCTTT. Its translation: CASSFSWGQTEAFF.